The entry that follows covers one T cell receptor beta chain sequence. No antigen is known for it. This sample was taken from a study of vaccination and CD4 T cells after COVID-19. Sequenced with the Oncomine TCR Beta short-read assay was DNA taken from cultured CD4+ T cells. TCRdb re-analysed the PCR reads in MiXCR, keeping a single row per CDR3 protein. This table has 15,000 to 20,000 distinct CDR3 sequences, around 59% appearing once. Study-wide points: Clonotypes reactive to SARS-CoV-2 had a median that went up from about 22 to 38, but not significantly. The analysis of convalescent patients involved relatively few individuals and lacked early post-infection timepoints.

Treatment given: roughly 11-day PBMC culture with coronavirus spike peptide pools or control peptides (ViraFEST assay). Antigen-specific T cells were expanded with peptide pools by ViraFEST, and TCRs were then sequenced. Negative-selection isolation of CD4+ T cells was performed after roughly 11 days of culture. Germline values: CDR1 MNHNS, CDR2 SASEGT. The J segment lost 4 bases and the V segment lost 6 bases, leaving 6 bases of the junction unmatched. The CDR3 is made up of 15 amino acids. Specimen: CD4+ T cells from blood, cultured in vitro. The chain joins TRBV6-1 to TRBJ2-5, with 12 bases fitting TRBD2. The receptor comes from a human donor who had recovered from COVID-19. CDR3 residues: CASSRLAGESETQYF. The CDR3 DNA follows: TGTGCCAGCAGCAGACTAGCGGGAGAGTCAGAGACCCAGTACTTC.